This entry is about one TCR beta chain. Drawing of blood for sampling happened at baseline, at cycle 4 day 1, and at cycle 7 day 1. This sample is part of a study of OX40 agonist ivuxolimab in advanced cancers. Profiling relied on immunoSEQ multiplex PCR, and the TCRdb table lists in-frame clones only, not all of them. The sample records roughly 35,000 clones, 92% being singletons. Trimming left V 1 base short and J 3 bases short, with 15 bases between. Germline V gene sequence: CDR1 SGHDT, CDR2 YYEEEE. The CDR3 extends over 16 amino acids. The clonotype originates from an adult with an advanced solid tumor such as melanoma, head and neck, liver or kidney cancer. The chain couples TRBV5-6 to TRBJ2-3; TRBD2 is a possible D gene (6 bases). Here the sequenced sample was CD4+ or CD8+ T cells sorted from blood, taken in a trial of the OX40 agonist ivuxolimab. The CDR3 nucleotides read TGTGCCAGCAGCTTGTGGGAGGCCAGCGCAACAGATACGCAGTATTTT. Its protein product is CASSLWEASATDTQYF.